These T cell receptor beta chains were read from a single sample in a study of Ad26.COV2.S vaccination and SARS-CoV-2 variants. Measured with immunoSEQ multiplex PCR; TCRdb has only the in-frame clones, and not every one. Among about 350,000 clones, 70% to 90% were seen once, and the ten largest hold about 3.3%. Sequencing used peripheral blood, obtained in a trial of Ad26.COV2.S vaccine versus placebo. The receptors here all came from a person aged 18-65 years who received the Ad26.COV2.S COVID-19 vaccine or a placebo. Each CDR3 is given with its conserved first and last residue. A D gene is named only where the DNA matches it firmly. The size of a clone is reported for some rows only, either as once, few or many, or as a class for expanded clones.

j_gene: TRBJ2-1; v_gene: TRBV2; abundance: NA; d_gene: NA; CDR3nt: TGTGCCAGCAAAGGGAAGGGAGGCCCCTACAATGAGCAGTTCTTC; CDR3aa: CASKGKGGPYNEQFF
j_gene: TRBJ1-1; v_gene: TRBV5-1; abundance: NA; d_gene: TRBD1; CDR3nt: TGCGCCAGCAGCAACGACAGGGATGGAGCTTTCTTT; CDR3aa: CASSNDRDGAFF
j_gene: TRBJ2-2; v_gene: TRBV4-3; abundance: NA; d_gene: TRBD2; CDR3nt: TGCGCCAGCAGCCAAGAACTAGCGGGGGGCTCTAACACCGGGGAGCTGTTTTTT; CDR3aa: CASSQELAGGSNTGELFF
j_gene: TRBJ2-1; v_gene: TRBV2; abundance: NA; d_gene: TRBD2; CDR3nt: TGTGCCAGCATAATGGGAGGGAGCTCCTACAATGAGCAGTTCTTC; CDR3aa: CASIMGGSSYNEQFF
j_gene: TRBJ2-2; v_gene: TRBV3-1/TRBV3-2; abundance: NA; d_gene: TRBD2; CDR3nt: TGTGCCAGCAGCCAACGGTCTAGCGGGGGGTCAGGGGAGCTGTTTTTT; CDR3aa: CASSQRSSGGSGELFF
j_gene: TRBJ2-1; v_gene: TRBV2; abundance: NA; d_gene: NA; CDR3nt: TGTGCCAGCAGTGAACCAGCCTACAATGAGCAGTTCTTC; CDR3aa: CASSEPAYNEQFF
j_gene: TRBJ1-2; v_gene: TRBV28; abundance: once; d_gene: TRBD1; CDR3nt: TGTGCCAGCAGTTTGGGGACAGGGGGATATGGTGGCTACACCTTC; CDR3aa: CASSLGTGGYGGYTF
j_gene: TRBJ1-2; v_gene: TRBV6-2/TRBV6-3; abundance: NA; d_gene: TRBD1; CDR3nt: TGTGCCAGCAGTTACCAGGGGACAGGGTTCTATGGCTACACCTTC; CDR3aa: CASSYQGTGFYGYTF
j_gene: TRBJ2-7; v_gene: TRBV27; abundance: once; d_gene: NA; CDR3nt: TGTGCCAGCAGTCGCACGGAGGGCCGGTACGAGCAGTACTTC; CDR3aa: CASSRTEGRYEQYF
j_gene: TRBJ2-2; v_gene: TRBV18; abundance: NA; d_gene: NA; CDR3nt: TGTGCCAGCTCACCATCTCACACCGGGGAGCTGTTTTTT; CDR3aa: CASSPSHTGELFF
j_gene: TRBJ2-1; v_gene: TRBV18; abundance: NA; d_gene: TRBD2; CDR3nt: TGTGCCAGCGGATTTTTGCTAGCGGGGATGGGCAATGAGCAGTTCTTC; CDR3aa: CASGFLLAGMGNEQFF
j_gene: TRBJ1-2; v_gene: TRBV7-8; abundance: once; d_gene: NA; CDR3nt: TGTGCCAGCAGCTTAGCGCGGGGGAGCGGCTATGGCTACACCTTC; CDR3aa: CASSLARGSGYGYTF
j_gene: TRBJ2-1; v_gene: TRBV7-2; abundance: NA; d_gene: NA; CDR3nt: TGTGCCAGCAGCTTAGAACCCTACAATGAGCAGTTCTTC; CDR3aa: CASSLEPYNEQFF
j_gene: TRBJ2-3; v_gene: TRBV6-1; abundance: NA; d_gene: NA; CDR3nt: TGTGCCAGCAGTGAACGTTATGGGGCAGATACGCAGTATTTT; CDR3aa: CASSERYGADTQYF
j_gene: TRBJ2-3; v_gene: TRBV6-5; abundance: NA; d_gene: TRBD2; CDR3nt: TGTGCCAGCAGTTCTCTAGCGGGAGGAGGTGATACGCAGTATTTT; CDR3aa: CASSSLAGGGDTQYF
j_gene: TRBJ1-6; v_gene: TRBV4-3; abundance: NA; d_gene: TRBD1; CDR3nt: TGCGCCAGCAGCCACGGGACAGGGGATGGTTCACCCCTCCACTTT; CDR3aa: CASSHGTGDGSPLHF
j_gene: TRBJ2-5; v_gene: TRBV9; abundance: once; d_gene: TRBD2; CDR3nt: TGTGCCAGCAGCGTAGTAGCGGGAGGGCCGGAGACCCAGTACTTC; CDR3aa: CASSVVAGGPETQYF
j_gene: TRBJ2-5; v_gene: TRBV7-8; abundance: NA; d_gene: TRBD1; CDR3nt: TGTGCCAGCAGCCCCAGGGGGCAAGAGACCCAGTACTTC; CDR3aa: CASSPRGQETQYF
j_gene: TRBJ2-6; v_gene: TRBV24-1; abundance: NA; d_gene: NA; CDR3nt: TGTGCCACTGCATCTGGGCCAAATTACTCTGGGGCCAACGTCCTGACTTTC; CDR3aa: CATASGPNYSGANVLTF
j_gene: TRBJ1-5; v_gene: TRBV28; abundance: NA; d_gene: NA; CDR3nt: TGTGCCAGCAGCTCCACAGGGCAGGGTCAGCCCCAGCATTTT; CDR3aa: CASSSTGQGQPQHF
j_gene: TRBJ2-7; v_gene: TRBV19; abundance: NA; d_gene: TRBD1; CDR3nt: TGTGCCAGTAGTAGCCAGGACAGGGCCTACGAGCAGTACTTC; CDR3aa: CASSSQDRAYEQYF
j_gene: TRBJ2-5; v_gene: TRBV7-9; abundance: NA; d_gene: TRBD2; CDR3nt: TGTGCCAGCGCGGGAGAGGAAGAGACCCAGTACTTC; CDR3aa: CASAGEEETQYF
j_gene: TRBJ2-3; v_gene: TRBV9; abundance: NA; d_gene: NA; CDR3nt: TGTGCCAGCAGCCGCATGGGGGGCACAGATACGCAGTATTTT; CDR3aa: CASSRMGGTDTQYF
j_gene: TRBJ2-1; v_gene: TRBV28; abundance: NA; d_gene: TRBD2; CDR3nt: TGTGCCAGCAGGTCTCTAGCGGGTGACAACTTCAATGAGCAGTTCTTC; CDR3aa: CASRSLAGDNFNEQFF
j_gene: TRBJ2-7; v_gene: TRBV6-2/TRBV6-3; abundance: few; d_gene: NA; CDR3nt: TGTGCCAGCAGTTACTCAGGGCAGTTCGAGCAGTACTTC; CDR3aa: CASSYSGQFEQYF
j_gene: TRBJ2-3; v_gene: TRBV7-2; abundance: NA; d_gene: TRBD2; CDR3nt: TGTGCCAGCAGACTTCGGGGACTAGCGGGGGGTCGGGCAGATACGCAGTATTTT; CDR3aa: CASRLRGLAGGRADTQYF
j_gene: TRBJ2-2; v_gene: TRBV7-7; abundance: NA; d_gene: NA; CDR3nt: TGTGCTAGCAGCCCCGCTAGCGAAAACACCGGGGAGCTGTTTTTT; CDR3aa: CASSPASENTGELFF
j_gene: TRBJ2-7; v_gene: TRBV2; abundance: once; d_gene: NA; CDR3nt: TGTGCCAGCAGTGAAGCGAGGGGGATCTCCTACGAGCAGTACTTC; CDR3aa: CASSEARGISYEQYF
j_gene: TRBJ2-7; v_gene: TRBV6-6; abundance: NA; d_gene: NA; CDR3nt: TGTGCCAGCAGCCCAGGAGGCTACGAGCAGTACTTC; CDR3aa: CASSPGGYEQYF
j_gene: TRBJ1-1; v_gene: TRBV15; abundance: NA; d_gene: TRBD1; CDR3nt: TGTGCCACCAGCAGAGATTCGGGACAGGGGGCTGTTAACACTGAAGCTTTCTTT; CDR3aa: CATSRDSGQGAVNTEAFF
j_gene: TRBJ1-2; v_gene: TRBV6-2/TRBV6-3; abundance: NA; d_gene: NA; CDR3nt: TGTGCCAGCAGTTACTCGGGCACTTACTATGGCTACACCTTC; CDR3aa: CASSYSGTYYGYTF
j_gene: TRBJ2-7; v_gene: TRBV5-4; abundance: NA; d_gene: TRBD1; CDR3nt: TGTGCCAGCAGCCGGGACAGGTGGTCCTACGAGCAGTACTTC; CDR3aa: CASSRDRWSYEQYF
j_gene: TRBJ1-5; v_gene: TRBV5-1; abundance: few; d_gene: NA; CDR3nt: TGCGCCAGCAGCTTAAGTGGGTTCCCGGGTCAGCCCCAGCATTTT; CDR3aa: CASSLSGFPGQPQHF
j_gene: TRBJ2-4; v_gene: TRBV5-6; abundance: NA; d_gene: TRBD1; CDR3nt: TGTGCCAGCAGCTCAACATACAGGGGCGGGCAAAACATTCAGTACTTC; CDR3aa: CASSSTYRGGQNIQYF
j_gene: TRBJ2-7; v_gene: TRBV5-1; abundance: NA; d_gene: NA; CDR3nt: TGCGCCAGCAGCCCGGGTAACTACGAGCAGTACTTC; CDR3aa: CASSPGNYEQYF
j_gene: TRBJ1-2; v_gene: TRBV27; abundance: NA; d_gene: TRBD1; CDR3nt: TGTGCCAGCAGGGGGACAGGGGGAGGGTCTGGCTACACCTTC; CDR3aa: CASRGTGGGSGYTF